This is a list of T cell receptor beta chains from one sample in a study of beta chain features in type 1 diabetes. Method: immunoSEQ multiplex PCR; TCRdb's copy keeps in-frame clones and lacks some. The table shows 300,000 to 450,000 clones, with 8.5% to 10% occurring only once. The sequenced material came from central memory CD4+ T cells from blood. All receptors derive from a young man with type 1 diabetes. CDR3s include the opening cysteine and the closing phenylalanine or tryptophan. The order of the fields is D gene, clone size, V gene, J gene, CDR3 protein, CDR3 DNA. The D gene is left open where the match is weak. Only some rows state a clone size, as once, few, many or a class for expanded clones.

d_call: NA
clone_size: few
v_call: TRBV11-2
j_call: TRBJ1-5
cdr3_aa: CASSLDSSYQPQHF
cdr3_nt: TGTGCCAGCAGCTTGGACAGTTCGTATCAGCCCCAGCATTTT

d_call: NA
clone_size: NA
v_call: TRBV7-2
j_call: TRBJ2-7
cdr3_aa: CASSLAGGPGNPYEQYF
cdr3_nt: TGTGCCAGCAGCTTAGCGGGGGGCCCCGGGAATCCATACGAGCAGTACTTC

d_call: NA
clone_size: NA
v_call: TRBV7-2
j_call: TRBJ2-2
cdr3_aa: CASSLTRDTGLFF
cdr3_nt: TGTGCCAGCAGCTTGACCCGGGACACAGGGCTGTTTTTT

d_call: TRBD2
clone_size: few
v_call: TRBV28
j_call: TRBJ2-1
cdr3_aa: CASGSSGRANEQFF
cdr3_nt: TGTGCCAGCGGTTCTAGCGGGAGGGCCAATGAGCAGTTCTTC

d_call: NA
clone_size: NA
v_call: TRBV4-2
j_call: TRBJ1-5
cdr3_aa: CASSPDKNSNQPQHF
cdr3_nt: TGTGCCAGCAGCCCGGACAAAAATAGCAATCAGCCCCAGCATTTT

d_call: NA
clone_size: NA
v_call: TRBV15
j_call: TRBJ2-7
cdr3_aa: CATSRDLAGTRGYEQYF
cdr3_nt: TGTGCCACCAGCAGAGATTTAGCAGGAACTAGAGGCTACGAGCAGTACTTC

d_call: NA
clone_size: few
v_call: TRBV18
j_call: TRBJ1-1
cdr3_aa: CASSLPRSKGSTQAFF
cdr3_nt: TGTGCCAGCTCACTTCCACGGAGTAAAGGGTCGACCCAAGCTTTCTTT

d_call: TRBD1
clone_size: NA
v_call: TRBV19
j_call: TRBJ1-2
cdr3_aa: CASSIAFGTGYGYTF
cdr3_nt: TGTGCCAGTAGTATTGCATTCGGGACAGGCTATGGCTACACCTTC

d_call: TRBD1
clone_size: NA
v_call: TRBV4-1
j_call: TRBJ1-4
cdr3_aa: CASSQEQGAGEKLFF
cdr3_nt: TGCGCCAGCAGCCAGGAACAGGGGGCCGGTGAAAAACTGTTTTTT

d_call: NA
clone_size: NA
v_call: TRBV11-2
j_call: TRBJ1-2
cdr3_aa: CASSLEVGGGSGYTF
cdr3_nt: TGTGCCAGCAGCTTAGAGGTCGGGGGAGGTAGCGGCTACACCTTC

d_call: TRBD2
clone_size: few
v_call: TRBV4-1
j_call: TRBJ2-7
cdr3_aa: CASSQERQSGGYEQYF
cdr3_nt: TGCGCCAGCAGCCAAGAGCGACAGAGCGGGGGCTACGAGCAGTACTTC

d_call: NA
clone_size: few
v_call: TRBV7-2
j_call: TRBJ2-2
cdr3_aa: CASSAKPAGELFF
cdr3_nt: TGTGCCAGCAGCGCTAAGCCGGCCGGGGAGCTGTTTTTT

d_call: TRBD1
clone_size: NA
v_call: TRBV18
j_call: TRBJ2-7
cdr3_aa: CAASETGNYEQYF
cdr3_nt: TGTGCCGCATCCGAGACAGGGAACTACGAGCAGTACTTC

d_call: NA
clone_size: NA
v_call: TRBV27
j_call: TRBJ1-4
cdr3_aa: CASRPWGSTNEKLFF
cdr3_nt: TGTGCCAGCAGACCGTGGGGGTCAACTAATGAAAAACTGTTTTTT

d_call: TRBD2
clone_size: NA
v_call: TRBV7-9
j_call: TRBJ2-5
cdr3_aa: CASSLGLAGETQYF
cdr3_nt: TGTGCCAGCAGCTTAGGGCTAGCGGGAGAGACCCAGTACTTC

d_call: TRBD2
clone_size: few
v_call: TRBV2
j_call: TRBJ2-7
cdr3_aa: CASSLLAAYEQYF
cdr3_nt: TGTGCCAGCAGTTTACTAGCGGCCTACGAGCAGTACTTC

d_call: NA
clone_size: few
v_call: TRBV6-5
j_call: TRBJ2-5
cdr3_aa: CASRQGRETQYF
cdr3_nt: TGTGCCAGCAGACAGGGGAGGGAGACCCAGTACTTC

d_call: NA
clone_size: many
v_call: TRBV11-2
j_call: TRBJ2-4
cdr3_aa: CASSFTGENIQYF
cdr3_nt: TGTGCCAGCAGCTTTACGGGAGAAAACATTCAGTACTTC

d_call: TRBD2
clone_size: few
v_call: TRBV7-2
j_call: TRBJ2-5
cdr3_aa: CASSLLAGVQTQYF
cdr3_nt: TGTGCCAGCAGCCTTCTAGCGGGAGTCCAGACCCAGTACTTC

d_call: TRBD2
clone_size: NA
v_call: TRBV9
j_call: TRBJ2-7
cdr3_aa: CASSLIAGGGDSYEQYF
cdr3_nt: TGTGCCAGCAGCCTGATAGCGGGAGGAGGGGACTCCTACGAGCAGTACTTC